This T cell receptor beta chain derives from a study of cytomegalovirus exposure and HLA in healthy donors. The CDR3 totals 16 residues. The germline V gene has CDR1 MGHRA and CDR2 YSYEKL. The ends were cut back, 0 bases at V and 1 base at J, with 10 bases in the middle. PCR primers comprised 60 Vbeta and 13 Jbeta primers. Only in-frame clones appear in the TCRdb table, and some are missing; sequencing was by immunoSEQ multiplex PCR. The table has 130,000 or so clones, 88% seen once. The chain joins TRBV4-1 to TRBJ2-4, with D tentatively TRBD2 (5 bases). The sequenced material came from PBMCs. The receptor comes from a woman aged 40 to 50 in good health and CMV-seronegative. The CDR3: CASSQDTGFAKNIQYF. CDR3 sequence (DNA): TGCGCCAGCAGCCAAGACACGGGGTTTGCCAAAAACATTCAGTACTTC.